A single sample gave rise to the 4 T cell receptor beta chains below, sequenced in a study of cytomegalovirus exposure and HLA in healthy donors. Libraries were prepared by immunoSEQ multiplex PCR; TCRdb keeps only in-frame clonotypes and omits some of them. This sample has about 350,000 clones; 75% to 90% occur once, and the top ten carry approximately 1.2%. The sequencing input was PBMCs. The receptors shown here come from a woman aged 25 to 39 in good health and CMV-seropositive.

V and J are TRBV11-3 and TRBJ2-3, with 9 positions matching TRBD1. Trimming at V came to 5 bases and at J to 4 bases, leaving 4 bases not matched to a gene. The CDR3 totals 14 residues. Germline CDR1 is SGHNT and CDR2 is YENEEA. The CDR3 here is CASSVQGAPDTQYF. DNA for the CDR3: TGTGCCAGCAGCGTACAGGGGGCCCCAGATACGCAGTATTTT.

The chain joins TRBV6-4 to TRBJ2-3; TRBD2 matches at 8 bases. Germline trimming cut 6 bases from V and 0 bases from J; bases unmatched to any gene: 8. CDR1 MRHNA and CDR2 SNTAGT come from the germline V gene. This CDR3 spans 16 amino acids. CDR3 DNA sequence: TGTGCCAGCAGCCTCAACGGACTAGCTAGCACAGATACGCAGTATTTT. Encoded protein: CASSLNGLASTDTQYF.

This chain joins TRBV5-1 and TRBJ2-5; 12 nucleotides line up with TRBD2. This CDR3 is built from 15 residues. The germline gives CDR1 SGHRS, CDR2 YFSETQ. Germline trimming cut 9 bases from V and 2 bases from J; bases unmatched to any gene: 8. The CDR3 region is CATRGLAGPQETQYF. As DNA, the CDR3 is TGCGCCACCCGAGGACTAGCGGGACCACAAGAGACCCAGTACTTC.

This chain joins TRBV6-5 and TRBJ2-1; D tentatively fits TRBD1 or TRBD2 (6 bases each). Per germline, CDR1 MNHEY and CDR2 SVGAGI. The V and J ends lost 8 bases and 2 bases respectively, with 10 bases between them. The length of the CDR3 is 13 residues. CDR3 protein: CASRGLTYNEQFF. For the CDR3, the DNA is TGTGCCAGCCGGGGGCTTACCTACAATGAGCAGTTCTTC.